This T cell receptor (beta chain) was sequenced during a study of CD4 T cells in relation to SARS-CoV-2 and coronaviruses. TCRdb keeps only in-frame clones here, not all; method: immunoSEQ multiplex PCR. The profile covers tens of thousands of clones, with just over 90% appearing a single time and under 0.4% taken by the ten largest. Germline V gene data show CDR1 as SGHKS and CDR2 as YYEKEE (reference sequence). The J segment lost 4 bases and the V segment lost 4 bases, leaving 3 bases of the junction unmatched. The CDR3 extends over 13 amino acids. The sequence derives from an adult with COVID-19. The sample comprised naive CD4+ T cells from PBMCs. Indicated subset: naive CD4+ T cells isolated by negative enrichment. This chain links TRBV5-5 with TRBJ2-5; 8 nucleotides agree with TRBD2. The CDR3 protein is CASSRGGVETQYF. CDR3 DNA: TGTGCCAGCAGCCGGGGGGGGGTAGAGACCCAGTACTTC.